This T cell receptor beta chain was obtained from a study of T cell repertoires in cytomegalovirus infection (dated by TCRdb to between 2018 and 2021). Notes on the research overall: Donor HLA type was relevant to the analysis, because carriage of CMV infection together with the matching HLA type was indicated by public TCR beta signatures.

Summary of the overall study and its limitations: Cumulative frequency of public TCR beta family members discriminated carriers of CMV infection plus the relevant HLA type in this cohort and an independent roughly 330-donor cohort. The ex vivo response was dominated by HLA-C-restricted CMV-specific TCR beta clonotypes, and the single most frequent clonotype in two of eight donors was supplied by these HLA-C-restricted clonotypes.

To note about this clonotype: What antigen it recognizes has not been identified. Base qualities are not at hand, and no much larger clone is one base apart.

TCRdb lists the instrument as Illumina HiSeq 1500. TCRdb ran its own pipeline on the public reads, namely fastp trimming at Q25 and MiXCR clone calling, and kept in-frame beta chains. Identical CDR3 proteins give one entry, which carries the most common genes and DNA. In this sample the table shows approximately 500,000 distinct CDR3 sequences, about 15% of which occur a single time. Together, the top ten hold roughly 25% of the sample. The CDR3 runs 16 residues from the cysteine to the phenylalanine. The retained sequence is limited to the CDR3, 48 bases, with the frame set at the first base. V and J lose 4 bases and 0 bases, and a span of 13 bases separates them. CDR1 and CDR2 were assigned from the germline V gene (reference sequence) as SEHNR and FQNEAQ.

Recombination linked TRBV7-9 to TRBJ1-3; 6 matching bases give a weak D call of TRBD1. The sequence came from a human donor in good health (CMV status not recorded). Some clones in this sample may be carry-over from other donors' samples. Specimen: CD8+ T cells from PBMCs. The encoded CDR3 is CASSSSTGISGNTIYF. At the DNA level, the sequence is TGTGCCAGCAGCTCCTCGACAGGTATCTCTGGAAACACCATATATTTT.